Presented here are 10 T cell receptor beta chains from one specimen sequenced in a study of CXCR3-negative and CXCR3-positive naive CD8 T cells. Libraries of TRB cDNA were made by 5' RACE and carried UMIs. TCRdb reprocessed the 5' RACE reads, with one entry per CDR3 protein and no DNA. The ten top clones account for around 0.27%, within a sample of some 130,000 distinct CDR3 sequences. Material for sequencing was naive CXCR3- CD8+ T cells from blood. The subset: CD45RO-CCR7+CD27+CD95- naive CD8+ T cells lacking CXCR3 (TNR3-). These receptor sequences come from a human donor in good health. Some clones in this sample may be carry-over from other donors' samples.

The CDR3 loop reads CASRGLADYNEQFF. This sequence joins TRBV5-1 and TRBJ2-1; no DNA is available, so the TRBD2 call from TCRdb remains unchecked. Germline CDR1 is SGHRS and CDR2 is YFSETQ. This CDR3 spans 14 amino acids.

The J gene is TRBJ2-2, the V gene TRBV29-1. The CDR3 consists of 13 residues. Germline V gene sequence: CDR1 SQVTM, CDR2 ANQGSEA. CDR3 amino acids: CSVRTANTGELFF.

The rearrangement links TRBV20-1 to TRBJ2-5; TCRdb selects TRBD1, and the lack of DNA leaves this call unchecked. The CDR3 sequence is 14 residues long. Germline-derived CDR1 and CDR2 are DFQATT and SNEGSKA (reference sequence). The CDR3 here is CSARDFYRGETQYF.

The rearrangement links TRBV7-9 to TRBJ1-1. Germline CDR1 reads SEHNR; CDR2 reads FQNEAQ (reference sequence). The CDR3 has 16 amino acids. Here the CDR3 reads CASTQTADLGDAEAFF.

The chain employs TRBV5-1 and TRBJ2-1. This CDR3 is built from 16 residues. Germline CDR1 is SGHRS and CDR2 is YFSETQ. The CDR3 sequence: CASSLGLASSYNEQFF. The variable domain in full, completed from reference TRBV5-1 and TRBJ2-1, reads KAGVTQTPRYLIKTRGQQVTLSCSPISGHRSVSWYQQTPGQGLQFLFEYFSETQRNKGNFPGRFSGRQFSNSRSEMNVSTLELGDSALYLCASSLGLASSYNEQFFGPGTRLTVL.

This chain uses TRBV10-3 with TRBJ2-1. Germline assignment: CDR1 ENHRY and CDR2 SYGVKD. The CDR3 loop spans 14 amino acids. This chain's CDR3 is CAISESLTSDEQFF.

The chain is built from TRBV4-3 and TRBJ1-3; TCRdb indicates TRBD1, and absent DNA this call remains unverified. CDR3 length: 14 amino acids. Germline V gene sequence: CDR1 LGHNA, CDR2 YSLEER. The chain's CDR3 is CASTPTVTGNTIYF.

This chain connects TRBV30 to TRBJ2-7. Germline assignment: CDR1 GTSNPN and CDR2 SVGIG (reference sequence). The CDR3 is 13 amino acids. CDR3 residues: CAWSWSEAYEQYF.

V and J are TRBV29-1 and TRBJ2-7; TCRdb's D gene call, TRBD1, goes unchecked for lack of DNA. The CDR3 spans 15 residues. Per the germline V gene, CDR1 is SQVTM and CDR2 is ANQGSEA. CDR3 protein: CSVTGTNRVTYEQYF.

This chain uses TRBV4-1 with TRBJ2-7; TCRdb's D call, TRBD1, is unchecked because there is no DNA. CDR1 and CDR2 (germline): MGHRA, YSYEKL. This CDR3 spans 14 amino acids. The CDR3 sequence: CASSQDDSFYEQYF.